The entry that follows covers one T cell receptor beta chain sequence. As yet, its antigen is unknown. The entry originates in a study of cytomegalovirus exposure and HLA in healthy donors. Study findings and constraints: About 87% or about 30% of the time was how often most TCR beta V segments were productive, according to an earlier analysis.

The primer mix had 60 Vbeta and 13 Jbeta primers. TCRdb's table, derived via immunoSEQ multiplex PCR, lists solely in-frame clones and lacks some. The sample comprises fewer than 140,000 clones, 65% to 90% of which are singletons, and more than 1.5% rests with the top ten. Sequencing was done on a sample of PBMCs. This TCR derives from a man aged 45 to 65 in good health and CMV-seronegative.

CDR3: CASRIGGMNTEAFF. The DNA of the CDR3 is TGTGCCAGCAGGATCGGGGGAATGAACACTGAAGCTTTCTTT. The chain joins TRBV4-2 to TRBJ1-1; D is possibly TRBD1 (5 bases). This CDR3 region has 14 residues. Germline V gives CDR1 LGHNA, CDR2 YNFKEQ. With 6 bases removed from V and 0 bases from J, the gap between germline ends came to 11 bases.